This is a list of T cell receptor beta chains from one sample in a study of molecular identifiers for immune sequencing clone quantification. Using its own MiXCR run on the PCR reads, TCRdb lists one record per CDR3 protein. This table holds 50,000 or so distinct CDR3 sequences, around 27% found once. The sequenced sample consisted of naive CD8+ T cells from blood, with Jurkat cell RNA spiked in. The receptors originated from a human donor in good health. Some libraries in this study had Jurkat cell RNA spiked in. Each CDR3 is given with its conserved first and last residue. The D gene is left open where the match is weak. Size tells how often a clone was seen (once, few, many) or the class of an expanded clone, and some rows leave it out.

d_gene: TRBD1; abundance: NA; v_gene: TRBV28; j_gene: TRBJ2-7; CDR3aa: CASGSWTGAYHQYF; CDR3nt: TGTGCCAGCGGTTCCTGGACAGGGGCCTACCACCAGTACTTC
d_gene: NA; abundance: NA; v_gene: TRBV4-3; j_gene: TRBJ2-2; CDR3aa: CASSHLHPNTGELFF; CDR3nt: TGCGCCAGCAGCCACCTACATCCGAACACCGGGGAGCTGTTTTTT
d_gene: TRBD1; abundance: many; v_gene: TRBV20-1; j_gene: TRBJ2-7; CDR3aa: CSARVWDSEYEQYF; CDR3nt: TGCAGTGCTAGAGTATGGGACAGCGAGTACGAGCAGTACTTC
d_gene: NA; abundance: few; v_gene: TRBV6-2/TRBV6-3; j_gene: TRBJ2-4; CDR3aa: CASSYAVLAKNIQYF; CDR3nt: TGTGCCAGCAGTTACGCAGTTTTAGCCAAAAACATTCAGTACTTC
d_gene: NA; abundance: many; v_gene: TRBV5-6; j_gene: TRBJ1-3; CDR3aa: CASSLGESGNTIYF; CDR3nt: TGTGCCAGCAGCTTGGGGGAATCCGGAAACACCATATATTTT
d_gene: TRBD1; abundance: many; v_gene: TRBV7-9; j_gene: TRBJ1-2; CDR3aa: CASSPRTGGGYGYTF; CDR3nt: TGTGCCAGCAGCCCGCGGACAGGGGGCGGTTATGGCTACACCTTC
d_gene: NA; abundance: few; v_gene: TRBV29-1; j_gene: TRBJ2-5; CDR3aa: CSVVWVQETQYF; CDR3nt: TGCAGCGTTGTTTGGGTACAAGAGACCCAGTACTTC
d_gene: TRBD2; abundance: many; v_gene: TRBV9; j_gene: TRBJ2-5; CDR3aa: CASSDAGAGLQETQYF; CDR3nt: TGTGCCAGCAGCGATGCGGGAGCCGGGCTTCAAGAGACCCAGTACTTC
d_gene: TRBD1; abundance: many; v_gene: TRBV28; j_gene: TRBJ1-1; CDR3aa: CASSFIGTGSEAFF; CDR3nt: TGTGCCAGCAGTTTTATTGGGACAGGGTCTGAAGCTTTCTTT
d_gene: NA; abundance: many; v_gene: TRBV19; j_gene: TRBJ1-1; CDR3aa: CASSFREDTEAFF; CDR3nt: TGTGCCAGTAGTTTTCGGGAGGACACTGAAGCTTTCTTT
d_gene: NA; abundance: many; v_gene: TRBV5-7; j_gene: TRBJ1-1; CDR3aa: CASSSGARTEAFF; CDR3nt: TGTGCCAGCAGCTCGGGGGCGCGAACTGAAGCTTTCTTT
d_gene: NA; abundance: NA; v_gene: TRBV4-3; j_gene: TRBJ1-1; CDR3aa: CARRQDSRAPEAFF; CDR3nt: TGCGCCCGCCGCCAAGATAGCCGGGCGCCTGAAGCTTTCTTT
d_gene: TRBD1; abundance: few; v_gene: TRBV10-1; j_gene: TRBJ2-3; CDR3aa: CASSELQGGRDTQYF; CDR3nt: TGCGCCAGCAGTGAGCTACAGGGGGGCCGCGATACGCAGTATTTT
d_gene: TRBD1; abundance: many; v_gene: TRBV6-5; j_gene: TRBJ2-7; CDR3aa: CASSSPAGQGVEQYF; CDR3nt: TGTGCCAGCAGTTCCCCCGCGGGACAGGGGGTCGAGCAGTACTTC
d_gene: NA; abundance: many; v_gene: TRBV15; j_gene: TRBJ1-5; CDR3aa: CATSRGAGGNQPQHF; CDR3nt: TGTGCCACCAGCAGAGGAGCAGGCGGCAATCAGCCCCAGCATTTT
d_gene: TRBD1; abundance: many; v_gene: TRBV2; j_gene: TRBJ2-5; CDR3aa: CASSATGGYETQYF; CDR3nt: TGTGCCAGCAGTGCAACAGGGGGCTATGAGACCCAGTACTTC
d_gene: NA; abundance: few; v_gene: TRBV7-9; j_gene: TRBJ2-3; CDR3aa: CASSLWRESTDTQYF; CDR3nt: TGTGCCAGCAGCTTGTGGAGGGAGAGCACAGATACGCAGTATTTT
d_gene: NA; abundance: many; v_gene: TRBV19; j_gene: TRBJ1-4; CDR3aa: CASSPGGQLATNEKLFF; CDR3nt: TGTGCCAGTAGCCCTGGTGGACAGCTTGCAACTAATGAAAAACTGTTTTTT
d_gene: NA; abundance: many; v_gene: TRBV7-9; j_gene: TRBJ1-4; CDR3aa: CASSPFSFGATNEKLFF; CDR3nt: TGTGCCAGCAGCCCCTTTTCTTTCGGCGCAACTAATGAAAAACTGTTTTTT
d_gene: NA; abundance: NA; v_gene: TRBV27; j_gene: TRBJ1-5; CDR3aa: CASAYQGPHSNQPQHF; CDR3nt: TGTGCCAGCGCGTATCAAGGTCCGCATAGCAATCAGCCCCAGCATTTT
d_gene: NA; abundance: many; v_gene: TRBV7-9; j_gene: TRBJ2-7; CDR3aa: CASSLGFGYEQYF; CDR3nt: TGTGCCAGCAGCTTAGGATTCGGCTACGAGCAGTACTTC
d_gene: TRBD2; abundance: NA; v_gene: TRBV3-1; j_gene: TRBJ2-2; CDR3aa: CASSLPLAGGPNTGELFF; CDR3nt: TGTGCCAGCAGCCTTCCACTAGCGGGGGGTCCGAACACCGGGGAGCTGTTTTTT
d_gene: NA; abundance: few; v_gene: TRBV27; j_gene: TRBJ2-3; CDR3aa: CASSRTGVRDTQYF; CDR3nt: TGTGCCAGCAGTAGGACGGGGGTTCGTGATACGCAGTATTTT
d_gene: TRBD2; abundance: many; v_gene: TRBV6-2/TRBV6-3; j_gene: TRBJ2-3; CDR3aa: CASSYSTRGGASDTQYF; CDR3nt: TGTGCCAGCAGTTACTCCACACGCGGGGGGGCCTCAGATACGCAGTATTTT
d_gene: TRBD1; abundance: many; v_gene: TRBV10-3; j_gene: TRBJ2-3; CDR3aa: CAITGTGSTDTQYF; CDR3nt: TGTGCCATCACGGGGACAGGGAGCACAGATACGCAGTATTTT
d_gene: NA; abundance: many; v_gene: TRBV7-9; j_gene: TRBJ1-1; CDR3aa: CASSSRDYPTEAFF; CDR3nt: TGTGCCAGCAGCTCCCGGGACTACCCCACTGAAGCTTTCTTT
d_gene: TRBD1; abundance: few; v_gene: TRBV27; j_gene: TRBJ2-5; CDR3aa: CASGGYRDRQEPQYF; CDR3nt: TGTGCCAGCGGGGGGTACCGGGACAGGCAAGAGCCCCAGTACTTC
d_gene: TRBD2; abundance: NA; v_gene: TRBV27; j_gene: TRBJ2-7; CDR3aa: CASSWTSGNYEQYF; CDR3nt: TGTGCCAGCAGCTGGACTAGCGGGAACTACGAGCAGTACTTC
d_gene: NA; abundance: few; v_gene: TRBV5-5; j_gene: TRBJ2-7; CDR3aa: CASSFWEGLDEQYF; CDR3nt: TGTGCCAGCAGCTTTTGGGAAGGGTTGGACGAGCAGTACTTC
d_gene: NA; abundance: many; v_gene: TRBV3-1; j_gene: TRBJ2-3; CDR3aa: CASSQGSRSTDTQYF; CDR3nt: TGTGCCAGCAGCCAAGGTTCTCGTAGCACAGATACGCAGTATTTT
d_gene: TRBD1; abundance: NA; v_gene: TRBV12-3/TRBV12-4; j_gene: TRBJ2-1; CDR3aa: CVSSLFAGGVEQFF; CDR3nt: TGTGTCAGCAGTTTATTCGCAGGGGGAGTTGAGCAGTTCTTC
d_gene: TRBD1; abundance: many; v_gene: TRBV6-2/TRBV6-3; j_gene: TRBJ1-1; CDR3aa: CASSQGGYTEAFF; CDR3nt: TGTGCCAGCAGTCAAGGGGGCTATACTGAAGCTTTCTTT
d_gene: NA; abundance: NA; v_gene: TRBV21-1; j_gene: TRBJ2-1; CDR3aa: CASSPLDRGHEQFF; CDR3nt: TGTGCCAGCAGCCCCCTGGACAGGGGGCACGAGCAGTTCTTC
d_gene: TRBD1; abundance: many; v_gene: TRBV20-1; j_gene: TRBJ1-1; CDR3aa: CRATGALYEAFF; CDR3nt: TGCAGAGCGACAGGGGCCCTTTATGAAGCTTTCTTT
d_gene: TRBD2; abundance: many; v_gene: TRBV7-2; j_gene: TRBJ2-7; CDR3aa: CASSLVLAGTYEQYF; CDR3nt: TGTGCCAGCAGCTTAGTACTAGCGGGGACCTACGAGCAGTACTTC
d_gene: NA; abundance: many; v_gene: TRBV20-1; j_gene: TRBJ1-1; CDR3aa: CSARGRGNTEAFF; CDR3nt: TGCAGTGCTAGAGGTAGGGGAAACACTGAAGCTTTCTTT
d_gene: NA; abundance: NA; v_gene: TRBV12-3/TRBV12-4; j_gene: TRBJ1-5; CDR3aa: CASSLGGGRQPQHF; CDR3nt: TGTGCCAGCAGTTTAGGGGGGGGCAGGCAGCCCCAGCATTTT
d_gene: NA; abundance: many; v_gene: TRBV12-3/TRBV12-4; j_gene: TRBJ2-2; CDR3aa: CASSPSWGFGELFF; CDR3nt: TGTGCCAGCAGCCCCAGCTGGGGGTTCGGGGAGCTGTTTTTT
d_gene: NA; abundance: many; v_gene: TRBV5-6; j_gene: TRBJ2-7; CDR3aa: CASSFDGAYEQYF; CDR3nt: TGTGCCAGCAGCTTTGACGGAGCCTACGAGCAGTACTTC
d_gene: TRBD2; abundance: NA; v_gene: TRBV7-8; j_gene: TRBJ2-1; CDR3aa: CASSHRRLAGYNEQFF; CDR3nt: TGTGCCAGCAGCCATCGTAGACTAGCGGGCTACAATGAGCAGTTCTTC
d_gene: NA; abundance: many; v_gene: TRBV20-1; j_gene: TRBJ2-7; CDR3aa: CSAKAASYEQYF; CDR3nt: TGCAGTGCTAAGGCGGCTTCCTACGAGCAGTACTTC
d_gene: NA; abundance: many; v_gene: TRBV13; j_gene: TRBJ2-2; CDR3aa: CASSLGGATGELFF; CDR3nt: TGTGCCAGCAGCTTAGGAGGAGCCACCGGGGAGCTGTTTTTT
d_gene: NA; abundance: once; v_gene: TRBV27; j_gene: TRBJ1-2; CDR3aa: CASSIHRERGHTF; CDR3nt: TGTGCCAGCAGCATTCACAGGGAGCGAGGCCACACCTTC
d_gene: NA; abundance: NA; v_gene: TRBV20-1; j_gene: TRBJ1-2; CDR3aa: CSARPILEGIRYGYTF; CDR3nt: TGCAGTGCTAGACCTATCCTAGAGGGGATAAGGTATGGCTACACCTTC